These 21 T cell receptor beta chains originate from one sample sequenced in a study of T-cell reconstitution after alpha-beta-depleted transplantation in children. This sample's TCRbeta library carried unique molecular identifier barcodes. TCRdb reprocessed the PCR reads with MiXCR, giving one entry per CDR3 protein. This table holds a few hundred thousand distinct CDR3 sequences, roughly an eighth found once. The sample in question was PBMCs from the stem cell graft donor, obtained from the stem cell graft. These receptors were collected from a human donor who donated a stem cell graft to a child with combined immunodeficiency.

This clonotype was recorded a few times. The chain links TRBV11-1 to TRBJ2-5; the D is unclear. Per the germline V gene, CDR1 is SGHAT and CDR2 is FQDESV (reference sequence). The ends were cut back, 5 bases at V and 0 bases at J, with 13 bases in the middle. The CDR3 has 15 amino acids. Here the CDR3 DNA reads TGTGCCAGCAGCCCGATCGGACGGTACCAAGAGACCCAGTACTTC. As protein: CASSPIGRYQETQYF.

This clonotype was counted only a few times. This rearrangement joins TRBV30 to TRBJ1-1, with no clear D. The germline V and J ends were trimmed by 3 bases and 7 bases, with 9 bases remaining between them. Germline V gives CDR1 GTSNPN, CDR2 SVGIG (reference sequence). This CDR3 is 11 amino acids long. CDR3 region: CAWSPEGEAFF. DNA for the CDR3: TGTGCCTGGAGCCCGGAGGGTGAAGCTTTCTTT.

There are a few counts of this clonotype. DNA for the CDR3: TGTGCCAGCAGCGTAGGAACAGGGACGGAGCAGTACTTC. Its translation: CASSVGTGTEQYF. The rearrangement links TRBV7-9 to TRBJ2-7; TRBD1 might be the D (6 bases). Trimming removed 5 bases from V and 7 bases from J, with 15 bases in between. This CDR3 spans 13 amino acids. The germline V gene has CDR1 SEHNR and CDR2 FQNEAQ (reference sequence).

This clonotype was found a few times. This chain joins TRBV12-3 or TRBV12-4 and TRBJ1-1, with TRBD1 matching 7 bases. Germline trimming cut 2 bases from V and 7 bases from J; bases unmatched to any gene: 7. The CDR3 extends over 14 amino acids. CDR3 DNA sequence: TGTGCCAGCAGTTTATGGGCAGGGGGGTATGAAGCTTTCTTT. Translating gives CASSLWAGGYEAFF.

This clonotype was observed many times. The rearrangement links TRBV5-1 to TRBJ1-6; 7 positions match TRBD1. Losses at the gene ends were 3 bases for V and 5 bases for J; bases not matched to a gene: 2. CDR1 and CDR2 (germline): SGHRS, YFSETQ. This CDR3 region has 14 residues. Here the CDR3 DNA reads TGCGCCAGCAGCTGGACAGGTGATAATTCACCCCTCCACTTT. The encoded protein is CASSWTGDNSPLHF.

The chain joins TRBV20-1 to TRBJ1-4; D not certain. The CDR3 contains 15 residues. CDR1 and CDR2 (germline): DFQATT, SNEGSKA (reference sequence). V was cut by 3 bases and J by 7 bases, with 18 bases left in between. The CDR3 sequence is CSASRRTATGEKLFF. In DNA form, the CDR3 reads TGCAGTGCTAGCCGAAGGACGGCGACGGGTGAAAAACTGTTTTTT.

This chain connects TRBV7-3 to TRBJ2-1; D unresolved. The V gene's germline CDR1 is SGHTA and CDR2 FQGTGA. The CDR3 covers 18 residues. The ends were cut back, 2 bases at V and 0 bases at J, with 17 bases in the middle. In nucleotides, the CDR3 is TGTGCCAGCAGCTTAGGCTCCCCAAAGCTGCCCTCCTACAATGAGCAGTTCTTC. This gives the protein CASSLGSPKLPSYNEQFF.

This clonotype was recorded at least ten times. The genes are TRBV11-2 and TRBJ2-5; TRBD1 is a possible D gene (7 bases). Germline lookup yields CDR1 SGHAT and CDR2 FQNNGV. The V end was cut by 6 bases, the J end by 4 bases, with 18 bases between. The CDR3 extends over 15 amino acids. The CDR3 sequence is CASSQRGAGGETQYF. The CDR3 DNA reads TGTGCCAGCAGTCAAAGGGGGGCAGGGGGAGAGACCCAGTACTTC.

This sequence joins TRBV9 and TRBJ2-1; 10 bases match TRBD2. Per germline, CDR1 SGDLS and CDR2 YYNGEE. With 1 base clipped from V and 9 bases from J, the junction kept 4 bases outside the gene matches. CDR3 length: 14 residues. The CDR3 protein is CASSVSGGASEQFF. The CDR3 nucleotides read TGTGCCAGCAGCGTAAGCGGGGGGGCTAGTGAGCAGTTCTTC.

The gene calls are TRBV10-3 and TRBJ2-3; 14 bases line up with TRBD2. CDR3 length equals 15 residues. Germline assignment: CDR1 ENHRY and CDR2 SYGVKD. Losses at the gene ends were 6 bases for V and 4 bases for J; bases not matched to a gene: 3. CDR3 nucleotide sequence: TGTGCCATCAGCGGGACTAGCGGGAGCGCAGATACGCAGTATTTT. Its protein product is CAISGTSGSADTQYF.

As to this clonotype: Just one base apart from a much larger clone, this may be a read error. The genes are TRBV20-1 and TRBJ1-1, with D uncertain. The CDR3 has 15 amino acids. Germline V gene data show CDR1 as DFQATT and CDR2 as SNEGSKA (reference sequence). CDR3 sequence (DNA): TGCGGTGCTAGAGGCGTACAGAACCGGAACACTGAAGCTTTCTTT. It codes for CGARGVQNRNTEAFF.

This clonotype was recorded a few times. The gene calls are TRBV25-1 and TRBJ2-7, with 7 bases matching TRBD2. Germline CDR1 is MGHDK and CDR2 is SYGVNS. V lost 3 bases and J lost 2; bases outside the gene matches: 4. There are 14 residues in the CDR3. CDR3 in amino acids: CASSEGGRAYEQYF. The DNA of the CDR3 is TGTGCCAGCAGTGAGGGGGGGAGAGCCTACGAGCAGTACTTC.

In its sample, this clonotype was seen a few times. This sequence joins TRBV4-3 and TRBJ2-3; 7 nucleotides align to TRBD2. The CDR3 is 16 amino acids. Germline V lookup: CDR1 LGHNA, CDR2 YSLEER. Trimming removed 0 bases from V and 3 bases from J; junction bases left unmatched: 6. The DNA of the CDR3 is TGCGCCAGCAGCCAAGAGGGTGCTAGCGGTACAGATACGCAGTATTTT. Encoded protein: CASSQEGASGTDTQYF.

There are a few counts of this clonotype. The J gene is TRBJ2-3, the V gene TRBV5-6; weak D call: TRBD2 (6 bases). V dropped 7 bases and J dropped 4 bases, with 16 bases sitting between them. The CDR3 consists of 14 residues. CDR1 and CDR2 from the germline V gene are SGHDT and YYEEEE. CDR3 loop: CASAWWSGPDTQYF. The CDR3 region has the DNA TGTGCCAGCGCTTGGTGGAGCGGGCCAGATACGCAGTATTTT.

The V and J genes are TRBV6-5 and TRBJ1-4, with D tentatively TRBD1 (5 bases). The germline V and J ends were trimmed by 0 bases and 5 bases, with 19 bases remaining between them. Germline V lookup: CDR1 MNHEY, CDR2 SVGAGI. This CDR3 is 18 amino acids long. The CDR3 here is CASSYSGAAVGGNEKLFF. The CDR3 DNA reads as TGTGCCAGCAGTTACTCCGGGGCCGCCGTTGGGGGGAATGAAAAACTGTTTTTT.

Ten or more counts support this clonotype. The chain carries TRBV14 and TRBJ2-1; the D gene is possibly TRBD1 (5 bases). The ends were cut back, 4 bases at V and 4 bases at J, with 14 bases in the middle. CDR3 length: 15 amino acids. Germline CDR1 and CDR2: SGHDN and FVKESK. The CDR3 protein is CASSRSQGLYNEQFF. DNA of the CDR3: TGTGCCAGCAGCCGGTCGCAGGGTTTGTACAATGAGCAGTTCTTC. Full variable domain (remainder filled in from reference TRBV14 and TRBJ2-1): EAGVTQFPSHSVIEKGQTVTLRCDPISGHDNLYWYRRVMGKEIKFLLHFVKESKQDESGMPNNRFLAERTGGTYSTLKVQPAELEDSGVYFCASSRSQGLYNEQFFGPGTRLTVL.

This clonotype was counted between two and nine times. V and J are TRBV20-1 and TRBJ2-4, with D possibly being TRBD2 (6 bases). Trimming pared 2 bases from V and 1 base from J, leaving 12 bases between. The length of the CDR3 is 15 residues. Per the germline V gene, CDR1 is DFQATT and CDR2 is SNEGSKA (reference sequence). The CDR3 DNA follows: TGCAGTGCTAGACAACCCGGGAGTGCCAAAAACATTCAGTACTTC. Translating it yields CSARQPGSAKNIQYF.

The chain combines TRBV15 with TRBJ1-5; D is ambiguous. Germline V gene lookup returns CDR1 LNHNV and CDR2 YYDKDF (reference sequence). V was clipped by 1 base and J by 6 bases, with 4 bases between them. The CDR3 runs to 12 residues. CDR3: CATSRAGQPQHF. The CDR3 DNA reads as TGTGCCACCAGCAGAGCCGGTCAGCCCCAGCATTTT.

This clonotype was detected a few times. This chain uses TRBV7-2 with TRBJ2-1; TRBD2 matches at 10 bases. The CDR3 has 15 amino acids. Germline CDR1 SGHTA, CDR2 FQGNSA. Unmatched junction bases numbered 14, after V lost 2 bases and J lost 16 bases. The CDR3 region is CASSLWGLAGEGFFF. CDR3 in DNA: TGTGCCAGCAGCTTATGGGGTCTAGCGGGAGAAGGTTTTTTCTTC.

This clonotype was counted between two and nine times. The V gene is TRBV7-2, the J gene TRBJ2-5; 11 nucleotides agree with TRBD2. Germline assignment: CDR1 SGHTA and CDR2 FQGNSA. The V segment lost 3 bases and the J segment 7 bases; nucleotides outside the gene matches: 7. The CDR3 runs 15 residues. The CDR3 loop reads CASSFMTSGTLTQYF. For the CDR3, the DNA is TGTGCCAGCAGCTTTATGACTAGCGGGACTTTGACCCAGTACTTC.

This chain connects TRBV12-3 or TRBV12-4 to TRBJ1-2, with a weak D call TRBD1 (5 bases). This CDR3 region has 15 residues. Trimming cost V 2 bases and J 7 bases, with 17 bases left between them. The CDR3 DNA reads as TGTGCCAGCAGTTTAACGGCGGCCCGGGGCGGTGGCTACACCTTC. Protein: CASSLTAARGGGYTF.